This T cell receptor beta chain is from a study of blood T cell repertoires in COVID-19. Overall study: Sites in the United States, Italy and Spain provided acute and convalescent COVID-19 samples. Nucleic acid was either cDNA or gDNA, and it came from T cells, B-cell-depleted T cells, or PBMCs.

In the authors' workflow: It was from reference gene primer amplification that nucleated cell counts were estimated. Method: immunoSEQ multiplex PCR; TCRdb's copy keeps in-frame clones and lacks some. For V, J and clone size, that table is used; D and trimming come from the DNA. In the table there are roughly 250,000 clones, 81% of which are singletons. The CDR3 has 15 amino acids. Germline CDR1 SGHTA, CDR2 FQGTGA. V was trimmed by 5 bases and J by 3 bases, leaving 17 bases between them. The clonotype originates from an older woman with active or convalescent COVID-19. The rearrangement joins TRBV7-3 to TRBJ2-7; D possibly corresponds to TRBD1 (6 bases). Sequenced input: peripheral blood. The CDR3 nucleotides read TGTGCCAGCAGCCCACAGGGTGCGGGTAACTACGAGCAGTACTTC. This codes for CASSPQGAGNYEQYF.